This T cell receptor beta chain was obtained from a study of T cell repertoires in cytomegalovirus infection. Study background: Recently identified HLA-C-restricted CMV epitopes were used, and well-studied HLA-B-restricted CMV epitopes were used as well. A matching HLA type, together with CMV infection, was signaled by public TCR beta signatures. The study's findings and limits: What dominated the ex vivo response were HLA-C-restricted CMV-specific TCR beta clonotypes. Cumulative frequency (of public TCR beta family members) identified carriers of CMV plus the relevant HLA.

TCRdb re-called the reads through MiXCR, storing one row per CDR3 protein. The table has approximately 83,000 distinct CDR3 sequences, more than 20% seen once. This CDR3 region has 13 residues. Germline-derived CDR1 and CDR2 are KGHDR and SFDVKD. V gave up 5 bases and J gave up 6 bases, with 10 bases separating them. As for this clonotype: What it recognizes is unknown.

The starting material was CD8+ T cells from cultured PBMCs, obtained from culture after CMV antigen stimulation. The TCR originated in a human donor in good health (CMV status not recorded). Some clones in this sample may be carry-over from other donors' samples. This chain uses TRBV24-1 with TRBJ2-1; D is perhaps TRBD1 or TRBD2 (6 bases each). The CDR3 loop is CATSVGGGNEQFF. The CDR3 DNA reads as TGTGCCACCAGTGTAGGAGGGGGCAATGAGCAGTTCTTC.